This T cell receptor (beta chain) is from a study of T cells in Graves' hyperthyroidism and ophthalmopathy. Overall study results and limits: Appearing also in blood were most of the thyroid clonotypes expanded above 0.001. Ophthalmopathy was model-predicted a median around seven months pre-onset.

Regarding this clonotype: The antigen is not known.

The CDR3 regions of TCR beta were amplified from RNA transcripts. When the TCR CDR3 underwent first-round RT-PCR, the HTBI primer set was used. A single record per CDR3 protein comes from TCRdb applying MiXCR to the multiplex PCR reads. The repertoire holds about 46,000 distinct CDR3 sequences, approximately 49% seen once, with roughly 32% in the top ten. The hyperthyroidism patients had all been newly diagnosed, and their disease duration was under 2 months. Their ages ranged from 18 to 65 years. Exclusion of a patient resulted from uncontrolled infection, other autoimmune disease, pregnancy or lactation. This CDR3 has 14 amino acids. The V gene's germline CDR1 is MNHNS and CDR2 SASEGT. J lost 9 bases, V lost 9 bases, and 8 bases had no gene match.

The rearrangement joins TRBV6-1 to TRBJ1-6; the match to TRBD1 covers 10 bases. Sample: peripheral blood or thyroid tissue (not recorded which). The source is a woman between 50 and 59 years old with Graves' hyperthyroidism. The DNA for the CDR3 is TGTGCCAGGTTTGGGGGACAGGGGCTTTCACCCCTCCACTTT. Its protein product is CARFGGQGLSPLHF.